The present TCR beta chain was sequenced within a study of OX40 agonist ivuxolimab in advanced cancers. About the research overall: Anti-PD-1, anti-PD-L1 or anti-CTLA-4 therapy given earlier was allowed, and approximately 40% had some.

Comments on this clone: Antigen specificity is unknown.

Study-wide results and caveats: The mean number of expanded clones was higher in CD8+ T cells than in CD4+.

Germline loops: CDR1 MNHEY, CDR2 SVGAGI. Deletions cut 2 bases from V and 8 bases from J, with 13 bases between. The CDR3 is 15 residues long. Only in-frame clones appear in the TCRdb table, and some are missing; sequencing was by immunoSEQ multiplex PCR. The data contain about 66,000 clones, around 80% of them singletons. Individuals having autoimmune disease history or systemic immunosuppression were not enrolled. Sampling of blood occurred at baseline, cycle 4 day 1, and cycle 7 day 1. The source of this sequence is an adult with an advanced solid tumor such as melanoma, head and neck, liver or kidney cancer. Sequencing was performed on CD4+ or CD8+ T cells sorted from blood, taken in a trial of the OX40 agonist ivuxolimab. The chain joins TRBV6-5 to TRBJ1-6, with a weak D call TRBD1 (5 bases). Here the CDR3 reads CASSYGLPRDSPLHF. The CDR3 DNA is TGTGCCAGCAGTTACGGCCTCCCCAGGGATTCACCCCTCCACTTT.